The 27 T cell receptor beta chains reported below all come from one sample, sequenced in a study of CD8 T cells in ankylosing spondylitis. Study-wide points: Blood of patients with ankylosing spondylitis appeared to be characterized by a TCR beta motif of several highly homologous variants.

Their recognized antigens are unknown. TCRdb fed the 5' RACE reads into MiXCR, producing one record per CDR3 protein. The data show 200,000 to 250,000 distinct CDR3 sequences, about 6.7% seen once. What was sequenced was blood, either unsorted or a sorted T cell fraction (not recorded which). These receptors were taken from a male donor with ankylosing spondylitis.

Worth noting for this clonotype: A much larger clone differs from this one at a single base, so this may be a read error. The chain has TRBV7-6 and TRBJ2-1; possible D gene TRBD1, 5 bases. The CDR3 loop spans 14 amino acids. Trimming cost V 0 bases and J 5 bases, with 8 bases left between them. Germline values: CDR1 SGHVS, CDR2 FNYEAQ. CDR3 DNA: TGTGCCAGCAGCTTAGCGGGCAGGGACAATGAGCAGTTCTTC. Its protein product is CASSLAGRDNEQFF. Filled out from reference TRBV7-6 and TRBJ2-1, the complete variable domain reads GAGVSQSPRYKVTKRGQDVALRCDPISGHVSLYWYRQALGQGPEFLTYFNYEAQQDKSGLPNDRFSAERPEGSISTLTIQRTEQRDSAMYRCASSLAGRDNEQFFGPGTRLTVL.

This clonotype was seen more than once but under ten times. The chain employs TRBV11-2 and TRBJ2-5; TRBD2 agrees at 7 bases. V shed 3 bases, J shed 2 bases, and the junction held 6 bases outside the gene matches. Germline lookup yields CDR1 SGHAT and CDR2 FQNNGV. CDR3 length: 15 residues. For the CDR3, the DNA is TGTGCCAGCAGCTTGGTACCGCGGGGGCAAGAGACCCAGTACTTC. This gives the protein CASSLVPRGQETQYF.

The chain is built from TRBV5-1 and TRBJ2-6; tentatively, D is TRBD2 (6 bases). The CDR3 loop spans 14 amino acids. Germline V gene lookup returns CDR1 SGHRS and CDR2 YFSETQ. With 7 bases removed from V and 2 bases from J, the gap between germline ends came to 10 bases. The CDR3 DNA is TGCGCCAGCGGCCCGGGGGCTGGGGCCAACGTCCTGACTTTC. This sequence encodes CASGPGAGANVLTF.

This clonotype was seen repeatedly, ten times or more. The rearrangement uses TRBV5-1 and TRBJ2-3; no firm D call. There are 14 residues in the CDR3. Trimming removed 0 bases from V and 4 bases from J, with 9 bases in between. CDR1 and CDR2 from the germline V gene are SGHRS and YFSETQ. The DNA of the CDR3 is TGCGCCAGCAGCTTGGTGGGCAGCCCAGATACGCAGTATTTT. Protein: CASSLVGSPDTQYF.

This clonotype was observed at least ten times. The V gene is TRBV12-3 or TRBV12-4, the J gene TRBJ2-2; the D is unclear. The CDR3 totals 13 residues. Trimming removed 7 bases at V and 4 bases at J, with 10 bases between. This CDR3 reads CASTLALTGELFF. CDR3 bases: TGTGCCAGCACCCTCGCCCTCACCGGGGAGCTGTTTTTT.

This clonotype was seen many times. This chain links TRBV11-2 with TRBJ2-7; D possibly corresponds to TRBD2 (6 bases). The V end was cut by 1 base, the J end by 3 bases, with 10 bases between. The CDR3 covers 14 residues. Germline CDR1 is SGHAT and CDR2 is FQNNGV. The CDR3 reads CASSLGAGFYEQYF. As DNA, the CDR3 is TGTGCCAGCAGCTTAGGAGCGGGCTTCTACGAGCAGTACTTC.

V and J are TRBV2 and TRBJ2-5; TRBD2 aligns across 16 bases. This CDR3 has 19 residues. From germline, CDR1 is SNHLY and CDR2 FYNNEI. Trimming took 11 bases from V and 4 from J; bases not matched to a gene: 19. CDR3 residues: CALSASGTSGRADRETQYF. As DNA, the CDR3 is TGTGCCCTCAGTGCCTCCGGGACTAGCGGGAGGGCCGATAGAGAGACCCAGTACTTC.

The chain has TRBV19 and TRBJ2-1; 8 positions agree with TRBD2. The germline CDR1 and CDR2 sequences are LNHDA and SQIVND (reference sequence). The CDR3 length is 15 residues. The V gene end was trimmed by 7 bases and the J gene end by 0 bases; junction bases not matched to a gene: 5. The CDR3 loop reads CASTVRGDSYNEQFF. The CDR3 coding sequence is TGTGCCAGTACGGTGCGGGGGGACTCCTACAATGAGCAGTTCTTC. Together with reference TRBV19 and TRBJ2-1, the CDR3 gives the full variable domain: DGGITQSPKYLFRKEGQNVTLSCEQNLNHDAMYWYRQDPGQGLRLIYYSQIVNDFQKGDIAEGYSVSREKKESFPLTVTSAQKNPTAFYLCASTVRGDSYNEQFFGPGTRLTVL.

This clonotype has a count of ten or more. This rearrangement joins TRBV7-2 to TRBJ2-3; D is possibly TRBD1 or TRBD2 (6 bases each). V dropped 1 base and J dropped 2 bases, with 13 bases sitting between them. The CDR3 covers 16 residues. The germline gives CDR1 SGHTA, CDR2 FQGNSA. The CDR3 DNA sequence: TGTGCCAGCAGCTTAGGTCTCACGGGGGCCACAGATACGCAGTATTTT. It is translated as CASSLGLTGATDTQYF. Full variable domain (outside the CDR3, taken from reference TRBV7-2 and TRBJ2-3): GAGVSQSPSNKVTEKGKDVELRCDPISGHTALYWYRQSLGQGLEFLIYFQGNSAPDKSGLPSDRFSAERTGGSVSTLTIQRTQQEDSAVYLCASSLGLTGATDTQYFGPGTRLTVL.

This clonotype has at least ten counts. The chain carries TRBV11-2 and TRBJ1-1, with 12 bases matching TRBD1. Germline loops: CDR1 SGHAT, CDR2 FQNNGV. V shed 0 bases, J shed 0 bases, and the junction held 2 bases outside the gene matches. The CDR3 contains 17 residues. The CDR3 loop is CASSLEGTGGLNTEAFF. The CDR3 DNA follows: TGTGCCAGCAGCTTAGAGGGGACAGGGGGCTTGAACACTGAAGCTTTCTTT.

Ten or more counts support this clonotype. The chain combines TRBV6-6 with TRBJ1-1; the match to TRBD1 covers 9 bases. CDR3 length: 13 residues. The V gene's germline CDR1 is MNHNY and CDR2 SVGAGI (reference sequence). With 8 bases clipped from V and 0 bases from J, the junction kept 1 base outside the gene matches. CDR3 protein: CASRQGVNTEAFF. The CDR3 DNA sequence: TGTGCCAGCCGACAGGGGGTGAACACTGAAGCTTTCTTT.

This clonotype came up many times. This chain connects TRBV29-1 to TRBJ2-1, with D possibly being TRBD2 (5 bases). Germline values: CDR1 SQVTM, CDR2 ANQGSEA. The CDR3 has 11 residues. V lost 7 bases and J 3 bases, leaving 7 bases between the germline ends. The CDR3 DNA reads TGCAGCGGAGGGAACTACAATGAGCAGTTCTTC. This sequence encodes CSGGNYNEQFF.

This clonotype was recorded many times. This chain joins TRBV15 and TRBJ1-1; the D gene is possibly TRBD1 (5 bases). Germline V gene data show CDR1 as LNHNV and CDR2 as YYDKDF (reference sequence). Between the trimmed V and J ends, which lost 1 base and 0 bases, there was a span of 12 bases. This CDR3 region has 16 residues. The DNA for the CDR3 is TGTGCCACCAGCAGAGGTTCGGACAACCTGAACACTGAAGCTTTCTTT. It specifies CATSRGSDNLNTEAFF.

This clonotype has just a few counts. The J gene is TRBJ1-1, the V gene TRBV7-9; TRBD1 is a possible D gene (5 bases). Germline V lookup: CDR1 SEHNR, CDR2 FQNEAQ (reference sequence). The V and J ends lost 6 bases and 3 bases respectively, with 14 bases between them. The CDR3 runs 14 residues. The CDR3 is CASRPGGVDTEAFF. The CDR3 coding sequence is TGTGCCAGCAGACCCGGGGGGGTGGACACTGAAGCTTTCTTT.

V gene TRBV3-1 combines with J gene TRBJ1-1, with D unresolved. This CDR3 contains 14 residues. V lost 1 base and J lost 0, with 6 bases in between. Germline V lookup: CDR1 LGHDT, CDR2 YNNKEL (reference sequence). Here the CDR3 reads CASSQGAVNTEAFF. In DNA, the CDR3 is TGTGCCAGCAGCCAAGGGGCCGTGAACACTGAAGCTTTCTTT.

This clonotype appeared many times. The rearrangement links TRBV4-3 to TRBJ1-1; perhaps TRBD1 as D (5 bases). The CDR3 loop spans 15 amino acids. Trimming cost V 0 bases and J 7 bases, with 15 bases left between them. In germline, CDR1 is LGHNA, CDR2 YSLEER. The CDR3 nucleotides are TGCGCCAGCAGCCAAGAACGGGGCCGGATGGGTGAAGCTTTCTTT. Translated: CASSQERGRMGEAFF.

At least ten counts were recorded for this clonotype. V gene TRBV11-2 combines with J gene TRBJ2-5; either TRBD1 or TRBD2 may supply D (5 bases each). The CDR3 runs to 13 residues. The V and J ends lost 10 bases and 7 bases respectively, with 19 bases between them. Germline CDR1 SGHAT, CDR2 FQNNGV. The CDR3 region has the DNA TGTGCCAACCGTCCCAGGGCCGCGGGGACCCAGTACTTC. Translating gives CANRPRAAGTQYF.

The gene calls are TRBV4-1 and TRBJ2-7; TRBD1 agrees at 9 bases. This CDR3 contains 16 residues. Per the germline V gene, CDR1 is MGHRA and CDR2 is YSYEKL. Trimming cost V 0 bases and J 4 bases; bases outside gene matches: 7. CDR3 in amino acids: CASSQERAGTGYEQYF. The CDR3 DNA sequence: TGCGCCAGCAGCCAAGAACGCGCCGGGACAGGGTACGAGCAGTACTTC.

In its sample, this clonotype was seen many times. This rearrangement joins TRBV11-1 to TRBJ2-7, with D possibly TRBD2 on 5 matching bases. This CDR3 is 15 amino acids long. In germline, CDR1 is SGHAT, CDR2 FQDESV (reference sequence). Trimming took off 4 bases at V and 2 bases at J, with 15 bases between the two ends. CDR3 in amino acids: CASSSNEDSPYEQYF. CDR3 DNA: TGTGCCAGCAGCTCAAACGAGGACTCTCCCTACGAGCAGTACTTC.

This clonotype appeared many times. The CDR3 is CSAREDGTPAYEQYF. CDR3 nucleotide sequence: TGCAGTGCTAGAGAGGACGGGACGCCGGCCTACGAGCAGTACTTC. The rearrangement joins TRBV20-1 to TRBJ2-7, with D perhaps being TRBD1 or TRBD2 (5 bases each). This CDR3 is 15 amino acids long. Trimming pared 0 bases from V and 2 bases from J, leaving 14 bases between. Germline CDR1 is DFQATT and CDR2 is SNEGSKA (reference sequence).

The chain uses TRBV18 and TRBJ2-3; the match to TRBD1 covers 7 bases. The CDR3 contains 16 residues. CDR1 is KGHSH and CDR2 is LQKENI in the germline V gene. The V and J ends lost 1 base and 2 bases, in that order; junction bases with no gene match: 6. The CDR3 loop reads CASSPQGAYLTDTQYF. The CDR3 DNA reads as TGTGCCAGCTCACCACAGGGGGCCTATCTCACAGATACGCAGTATTTT.

This clonotype was observed many times. The rearrangement joins TRBV20-1 to TRBJ2-7; TRBD1 agrees at 10 bases. The CDR3 has 13 amino acids. Looked up from germline, CDR1 is DFQATT and CDR2 is SNEGSKA (reference sequence). V was pared by 6 bases and J by 5 bases, with 7 bases of the junction left unmatched. CDR3 coding DNA: TGCAGTGCCCCCGGGACAGGGGACCACGAGCAGTACTTC. It is translated as CSAPGTGDHEQYF.

As concerns this clonotype: It may be a read error: a sequence one base away is much more abundant. The genes are TRBV7-3 and TRBJ2-3; D possibly matches TRBD1 or TRBD2 (5 bases each). Germline V lookup: CDR1 SGHTA, CDR2 FQGTGA. V was trimmed by 5 bases and J by 7 bases, leaving 16 bases between them. The CDR3 has 14 amino acids. The CDR3, as DNA: TGTGCCAGCAGCCCTGGGGGAATGACAAATACGCAGTATTTT. It is translated as CASSPGGMTNTQYF. Together with reference TRBV7-3 and TRBJ2-3, the CDR3 gives the full variable domain: GAGVSQTPSNKVTEKGKYVELRCDPISGHTALYWYRQSLGQGPEFLIYFQGTGAADDSGLPNDRFFAVRPEGSVSTLKIQRTERGDSAVYLCASSPGGMTNTQYFGPGTRLTVL.

V is TRBV27 and J is TRBJ2-2; unclear D gene. The germline V and J ends were trimmed by 4 bases and 7 bases, with 19 bases remaining between them. Germline values: CDR1 MNHEY, CDR2 SMNVEV (reference sequence). The CDR3 length is 16 residues. The CDR3 here is CASSCDSWMGGGELFF. In DNA form, the CDR3 reads TGTGCCAGCAGTTGCGATTCATGGATGGGTGGCGGGGAGCTGTTTTTT.

This clonotype was found many times. The gene calls are TRBV20-1 and TRBJ2-3, with D uncertain. With 0 bases removed from V and 4 bases from J, the gap between germline ends came to 11 bases. The CDR3 runs 14 residues. Germline CDR1 and CDR2: DFQATT and SNEGSKA (reference sequence). CDR3 nucleotide sequence: TGCAGTGCTAGAGATCGGGCTTCAGCAGATACGCAGTATTTT. Translated, it gives CSARDRASADTQYF.

The genes are TRBV5-1 and TRBJ1-1; D call uncertain. CDR3 size: 11 residues. V was shortened by 8 bases and J by 5 bases, with 10 bases between the two germline ends. From germline, CDR1 is SGHRS and CDR2 YFSETQ. The CDR3 loop reads CASKDGTEAFF. The CDR3 DNA follows: TGCGCCAGTAAGGACGGTACTGAAGCTTTCTTT. Full variable domain (missing parts from reference TRBV5-1 and TRBJ1-1): KAGVTQTPRYLIKTRGQQVTLSCSPISGHRSVSWYQQTPGQGLQFLFEYFSETQRNKGNFPGRFSGRQFSNSRSEMNVSTLELGDSALYLCASKDGTEAFFGQGTRLTVV.

This clonotype was counted at least ten times. V is TRBV30 and J is TRBJ1-2; TRBD1 might be the D (5 bases). This CDR3 is 13 amino acids long. Germline V gene data show CDR1 as GTSNPN and CDR2 as SVGIG (reference sequence). V lost 6 bases to trimming and J lost 0 bases, with 11 bases between them. The CDR3 sequence: CACTGRANYGYTF. The CDR3 coding sequence is TGTGCCTGTACGGGGCGAGCTAACTATGGCTACACCTTC.